Shown below are 32 T cell receptor beta chains from a single sample sequenced in a study of T cells after yellow fever vaccination. TCRdb reprocessed the 5' RACE reads via MiXCR and lists one record per CDR3 protein. Of approximately 550,000 distinct CDR3 sequences listed, about 13% were seen once; the top ten hold around 15%. The sequences come from PBMCs, collected on the day of the yellow fever booster vaccination. These receptors originate from a young man who received the YFV17D yellow fever vaccine.

The chain combines TRBV5-4 with TRBJ2-5; D unclear. Germline V CDR1 and CDR2: SGHNT, YYREEE (reference sequence). The V and J ends lost 1 base and 3 bases respectively, with 7 bases between them. The CDR3 has 13 amino acids. The CDR3 sequence: CASSLPREETQYF. Here the CDR3 DNA reads TGTGCCAGCAGCTTGCCTCGGGAAGAGACCCAGTACTTC.

The rearrangement joins TRBV20-1 to TRBJ2-4; possibly TRBD2 for D (6 bases). V shed 0 bases and J shed 4 bases, with 16 bases lying between them. Germline lookup yields CDR1 DFQATT and CDR2 SNEGSKA (reference sequence). This CDR3 region has 16 residues. The CDR3 sequence is CSAREYGSGRKNIQYF. CDR3 nucleotide sequence: TGCAGTGCTAGAGAATACGGGAGCGGGCGAAAAAACATTCAGTACTTC.

V is TRBV6-2 or TRBV6-3 and J is TRBJ2-1, with no clear D. In germline, CDR1 is MNHEY, CDR2 SVGEGT. Trimming removed 6 bases at V and 6 bases at J, with 9 bases between. The CDR3 length is 12 residues. The CDR3 loop reads CASRDPSNEQFF. Written as DNA, the CDR3 is TGTGCCAGCAGAGACCCGAGCAATGAGCAGTTCTTC.

The chain combines TRBV6-2 or TRBV6-3 with TRBJ2-1; 8 bases are a match to TRBD2. V shed 6 bases and J 7 bases; nucleotides not matched to a gene: 11. This CDR3 is built from 15 residues. Germline assignment: CDR1 MNHEY and CDR2 SVGEGT. CDR3 sequence reads: CASRLIAGRGNEQFF. The CDR3 DNA is TGTGCCAGCAGGCTTATAGCGGGGAGGGGGAATGAGCAGTTCTTC.

This clonotype showed up just a few times. The V and J genes are TRBV7-9 and TRBJ2-4; D ambiguous. This CDR3 comprises 16 residues. CDR1 SEHNR and CDR2 FQNEAQ come from the germline V gene (reference sequence). The V and J ends lost 4 bases and 0 bases respectively, with 13 bases between them. Here the CDR3 DNA reads TGTGCCAGCAGCTCCAATTTGGGGTTAGCCAAAAACATTCAGTACTTC. It codes for CASSSNLGLAKNIQYF.

This clonotype was found a few times. The chain employs TRBV24-1 and TRBJ2-3; D is possibly TRBD2 (6 bases). The germline CDR1 and CDR2 sequences are KGHDR and SFDVKD. Trimming cost V 4 bases and J 1 base, with 14 bases left between them. The CDR3 consists of 16 residues. The DNA of the CDR3 is TGTGCCACCAGTGACCCCCCCCGCGGGGGCACAGATACGCAGTATTTT. It codes for CATSDPPRGGTDTQYF.

The V and J genes are TRBV29-1 and TRBJ2-6, with a tentative D call TRBD1 (5 bases). The CDR3 runs to 16 residues. Trimming shortened V by 5 bases and J by 0 bases, and 14 bases separated the two germline ends. The germline V gene has CDR1 SQVTM and CDR2 ANQGSEA. The CDR3 sequence: CSVPRERSSGANVLTF. CDR3 in DNA: TGCAGCGTTCCCAGGGAAAGGAGCTCTGGGGCCAACGTCCTGACTTTC.

This clonotype was recorded a few times. The V call is TRBV9, the J call TRBJ2-1; 7 positions agree with TRBD2. The V gene's germline CDR1 is SGDLS and CDR2 YYNGEE. Trimming took 0 bases from V and 4 from J; bases not matched to a gene: 4. The CDR3 is 15 amino acids. The CDR3 nucleotides read TGTGCCAGCAGCGTAGCTCCTAGCGGATACAATGAGCAGTTCTTC. This codes for CASSVAPSGYNEQFF.

This chain joins TRBV5-1 and TRBJ1-6, with TRBD1 as a possible D gene (6 bases). V lost 4 bases, J lost 14 bases, and 16 bases lay in between. CDR1 is SGHRS, CDR2 YFSETQ, per germline. This CDR3 is 13 amino acids long. CDR3 nucleotide sequence: TGCGCCAGCAGCCCACGGGACACCGGCACCCTCCACTTT. Its translation: CASSPRDTGTLHF.

This clonotype was recorded only once. This chain links TRBV5-1 with TRBJ2-2, with 7 bases fitting TRBD1. The J segment lost 2 bases and the V segment lost 7 bases, leaving 17 bases of the junction unmatched. This CDR3 has 18 amino acids. The germline gives CDR1 SGHRS, CDR2 YFSETQ. CDR3 protein: CASRSPGQSPVNTGELFF. DNA of the CDR3: TGCGCCAGCCGCTCACCGGGACAGAGTCCGGTAAACACCGGGGAGCTGTTTTTT.

The chain employs TRBV6-1 and TRBJ2-1; 12 bases are a match to TRBD2. Germline V gene data show CDR1 as MNHNS and CDR2 as SASEGT. The V and J ends lost 7 bases and 9 bases, in that order; junction bases with no gene match: 7. The CDR3 covers 14 residues. CDR3 protein: CASTRTSGNSEQFF. DNA of the CDR3: TGTGCCAGCACTAGGACTAGCGGGAACTCTGAGCAGTTCTTC.

This clonotype was picked up a small number of times. The chain joins TRBV9 to TRBJ2-1; TRBD2 matches at 11 bases. V lost 4 bases, J lost 8 bases, and 23 bases stayed unmatched. The germline V gene encodes CDR1 SGDLS and CDR2 YYNGEE. This CDR3 has 20 amino acids. Here the CDR3 DNA reads TGTGCCAGCAGCAAGGGGTCAGGTAGCGGGAGGGCCTTAGGTTTCTATGAGCAGTTCTTC. It translates to CASSKGSGSGRALGFYEQFF.

The rearrangement joins TRBV7-2 to TRBJ2-3; D call uncertain. CDR1 and CDR2 from the germline V gene are SGHTA and FQGNSA. V dropped 2 bases and J dropped 1 base, with 10 bases sitting between them. The CDR3 is 15 amino acids. CDR3 protein: CASSLREPRTDTQYF. The CDR3, as DNA: TGTGCCAGCAGCTTAAGGGAACCCCGCACAGATACGCAGTATTTT. Together with reference TRBV7-2 and TRBJ2-3, the CDR3 gives the full variable domain: GAGVSQSPSNKVTEKGKDVELRCDPISGHTALYWYRQSLGQGLEFLIYFQGNSAPDKSGLPSDRFSAERTGGSVSTLTIQRTQQEDSAVYLCASSLREPRTDTQYFGPGTRLTVL.

The V call is TRBV9, the J call TRBJ2-3; 8 positions agree with TRBD2. The V gene's germline CDR1 is SGDLS and CDR2 YYNGEE. CDR3 length: 15 amino acids. J was trimmed by 1 base and V by 3 bases; bases with no gene match: 4. CDR3 sequence: CASSAETSGTDTQYF. The DNA of the CDR3 is TGTGCCAGCAGCGCGGAGACTAGCGGCACAGATACGCAGTATTTT.

The CDR3 spells CSAPKGRSDQPQHF. The CDR3 DNA sequence: TGCAGTGCCCCTAAGGGGCGGAGCGATCAGCCCCAGCATTTT. The chain is built from TRBV20-1 and TRBJ1-5, with a weak D call TRBD1 (5 bases). Germline V gives CDR1 DFQATT, CDR2 SNEGSKA (reference sequence). V lost 6 bases and J 5 bases, leaving 17 bases between the germline ends. CDR3 size: 14 residues.

This clonotype has a handful of counts. V usage is TRBV4-2 and J usage is TRBJ1-5; D not certain. The CDR3 has 16 amino acids. V lost 0 bases to trimming and J lost 3 bases, with 12 bases between them. Germline V gene sequence: CDR1 LGHNA, CDR2 YNFKEQ. For the CDR3, the DNA is TGTGCCAGCAGCCAAGATTCGAGCAGGTACAATCAGCCCCAGCATTTT. Encoded protein: CASSQDSSRYNQPQHF.

The CDR3 DNA is TGCAGCGTTGTAGCGGGGGCCAACACCGGGGAGCTGTTTTTT. Its protein is CSVVAGANTGELFF. This sequence joins TRBV29-1 and TRBJ2-2; TRBD2 aligns across 9 bases. This CDR3 has 14 amino acids. In germline, CDR1 is SQVTM, CDR2 ANQGSEA. After removal of 4 bases from V and 2 bases from J, the junction contained 2 bases not matched to a gene.

The CDR3 here is CASSSGNNEQFF. In DNA form, the CDR3 reads TGTGCCAGCAGTTCAGGGAACAATGAGCAGTTCTTC. The chain carries TRBV28 and TRBJ2-1; the D gene is possibly TRBD1 (5 bases). The length of the CDR3 is 12 residues. Germline V gene sequence: CDR1 MDHEN, CDR2 SYDVKM. Trimming cost V 4 bases and J 5 bases, with 6 bases left between them.

There are a few counts of this clonotype. The genes are TRBV2 and TRBJ2-3; the D is unclear. CDR3 length equals 12 residues. CDR1 SNHLY and CDR2 FYNNEI come from the germline V gene. V lost 3 bases to trimming and J lost 8 bases, with 9 bases between them. Written as DNA, the CDR3 is TGTGCCAGCAGTGAGGAGCGTACTACGCAGTATTTT. Protein product: CASSEERTTQYF.

The table lists this clonotype with a few counts. This sequence joins TRBV29-1 and TRBJ1-2; D unclear. CDR3 length: 12 amino acids. The germline gives CDR1 SQVTM, CDR2 ANQGSEA. The V end was cut by 4 bases, the J end by 7 bases, with 13 bases between. CDR3 sequence: CSVVVLRVGYTF. The CDR3 coding sequence is TGCAGCGTTGTTGTTCTCCGGGTTGGCTACACCTTC.

This clonotype was seen only once. The rearrangement uses TRBV5-8 and TRBJ2-7; D may correspond to TRBD1 or TRBD2 (5 bases each). Per the germline V gene, CDR1 is SGHTS and CDR2 is YDEGEE. The CDR3 runs to 12 residues. V was trimmed by 5 bases and J by 9 bases, leaving 15 bases between them. CDR3 DNA: TGTGCCAGCAGAGTAGCCGGGGCCAGGCAGTACTTC. Translation: CASRVAGARQYF.

A few counts support this clonotype. The rearrangement links TRBV6-2 or TRBV6-3 to TRBJ2-1, with 14 bases fitting TRBD2. With 0 bases clipped from V and 8 bases from J, the junction kept 6 bases outside the gene matches. Germline assignment: CDR1 MNHEY and CDR2 SVGEGT. The CDR3 length is 17 residues. CDR3 sequence: CASSYSGTSGRFYEQFF. CDR3 in DNA: TGTGCCAGCAGTTACTCAGGGACTAGCGGGAGATTCTATGAGCAGTTCTTC.

This clonotype was picked up a small number of times. This chain joins TRBV28 and TRBJ2-1, with D possibly being TRBD1 or TRBD2 (6 bases each). Trimming stripped 7 bases from V and 12 bases from J, with 22 bases between. Germline loops: CDR1 MDHEN, CDR2 SYDVKM. The length of the CDR3 is 14 residues. CDR3 coding DNA: TGTGCCAGCATCGCCTCGAATGTGGGGGGCGGGCAGTTCTTC. This gives the protein CASIASNVGGGQFF.

The chain uses TRBV5-1 and TRBJ2-2, with TRBD2 matching over 7 bases. The CDR3 is 15 amino acids. Per germline, CDR1 SGHRS and CDR2 YFSETQ. With 4 bases clipped from V and 6 bases from J, the junction kept 9 bases outside the gene matches. For the CDR3, the DNA is TGCGCCAGCAGCAGGGCGGGAGCTTGGCCCGGGGAGCTGTTTTTT. Translating it yields CASSRAGAWPGELFF.

V gene TRBV14 combines with J gene TRBJ2-4; 12 nucleotides align to TRBD1. The J segment lost 9 bases and the V segment lost 1 base, leaving 10 bases of the junction unmatched. Germline V CDR1 and CDR2: SGHDN, FVKESK. This CDR3 spans 17 amino acids. CDR3 DNA sequence: TGTGCCAGCAGCCAAGTAGCCCCGGGACAGGGGGCATTCATTCAGTACTTC. This codes for CASSQVAPGQGAFIQYF.

The V call is TRBV30, the J call TRBJ2-2; the D is unclear. CDR1 and CDR2 from the germline V gene are GTSNPN and SVGIG (reference sequence). Trimming removed 4 bases at V and 0 bases at J, with 9 bases between. This CDR3 spans 14 amino acids. CDR3 in amino acids: CAWNGLSNTGELFF. The CDR3 bases are TGTGCCTGGAACGGTCTTTCGAACACCGGGGAGCTGTTTTTT.

CDR3 sequence reads: CASSVDPYNTGELFF. The CDR3, as DNA: TGTGCCAGCAGCGTAGACCCTTACAACACCGGGGAGCTGTTTTTT. The chain carries TRBV9 and TRBJ2-2, with D hard to call. This CDR3 contains 15 residues. The germline V and J ends were trimmed by 0 bases and 2 bases, with 8 bases remaining between them. Germline V CDR1 and CDR2: SGDLS, YYNGEE. Complete variable domain (other parts from reference TRBV9 and TRBJ2-2): DSGVTQTPKHLITATGQRVTLRCSPRSGDLSVYWYQQSLDQGLQFLIQYYNGEERAKGNILERFSAQQFPDLHSELNLSSLELGDSALYFCASSVDPYNTGELFFGEGSRLTVL.

This clonotype was seen a handful of times. The chain uses TRBV5-1 and TRBJ2-1, with 9 positions matching TRBD2. CDR1 is SGHRS, CDR2 YFSETQ, per germline. The length of the CDR3 is 16 residues. The J segment lost 0 bases and the V segment lost 3 bases, leaving 4 bases of the junction unmatched. The CDR3 spells CASSSSSGSSYNEQFF. The CDR3, as DNA: TGCGCCAGCAGCTCAAGTAGCGGGAGCTCCTACAATGAGCAGTTCTTC.

V gene TRBV7-2 combines with J gene TRBJ2-7, with D possibly TRBD1 on 5 matching bases. The CDR3 spans 14 residues. V was clipped by 1 base and J by 2 bases, with 9 bases between them. Per germline, CDR1 SGHTA and CDR2 FQGNSA. CDR3 sequence (DNA): TGTGCCAGCAGCTTAGTCAGGGCCCCCTACGAGCAGTACTTC. It is translated as CASSLVRAPYEQYF.

This clonotype was observed at least ten times. The chain employs TRBV6-2 or TRBV6-3 and TRBJ2-2, with 11 bases fitting TRBD2. This CDR3 is built from 16 residues. Trimming cost V 6 bases and J 4 bases; bases outside gene matches: 7. CDR1 is MNHEY and CDR2 is SVGEGT in the germline V gene. The CDR3 bases are TGTGCCAGCAGAAGAAGTAGCGGGAGGGCCACCGGGGAGCTGTTTTTT. Protein: CASRRSSGRATGELFF.

V gene TRBV5-1 combines with J gene TRBJ2-7, with TRBD1 matching 7 bases. The CDR3 contains 19 residues. CDR1 SGHRS and CDR2 YFSETQ come from the germline V gene. V was pared by 4 bases and J by 6 bases, with 25 bases of the junction left unmatched. The CDR3 spells CASSKGAFQGPTRRTEQYF. DNA for the CDR3: TGCGCCAGCAGCAAGGGGGCCTTTCAGGGGCCCACACGGCGGACCGAGCAGTACTTC.

This clonotype has only a few counts. Written as DNA, the CDR3 is TGTGCCAGCAGCACAGGATTAGCCAAAAACATTCAGTACTTC. Translating it yields CASSTGLAKNIQYF. This chain uses TRBV27 with TRBJ2-4; D might be TRBD1 (5 bases). Germline V gene data show CDR1 as MNHEY and CDR2 as SMNVEV (reference sequence). Between the trimmed V and J ends, which lost 6 bases and 0 bases, there was a span of 9 bases. CDR3 length: 14 residues.